The 26 T cell receptor beta chains below come from one sample, sequenced in a study of blood T cell repertoires in COVID-19 (dated by TCRdb to the early 2020s). The method behind the library was the immunoSEQ multiplex PCR assay. Not all clones reach the TCRdb copy of this immuneACCESS table, which keeps in-frame sequences only. Checked studies attribute under half of the gap to unresolved V genes and leave the rest unexplained. The sample data list around 100,000 clones, and about 90% of these were observed just once. The ten largest clones add up to 6% to 9.5% of the sample. Sequencing used peripheral blood. The receptors stem from a human donor with acute or convalescent COVID-19. The donor label of this sample is uncertain.

This chain joins TRBV4-2 and TRBJ1-4, with D hard to call. Germline loops: CDR1 LGHNA, CDR2 YNFKEQ. V shed 2 bases and J shed 7 bases, with 11 bases lying between them. This CDR3 region has 14 residues. CDR3 loop: CASSQSLGSEKLFF. For the CDR3, the DNA is TGTGCCAGCAGCCAATCTCTAGGTTCTGAAAAACTGTTTTTT.

The chain employs TRBV5-4 and TRBJ2-2, with D perhaps matching TRBD1 (5 bases). Germline values: CDR1 SGHNT, CDR2 YYREEE (reference sequence). The CDR3 totals 16 residues. The V end lost 0 bases, the J end lost 5 bases, and 14 bases lay between the germline ends. In DNA, the CDR3 is TGTGCCAGCAGCTTGGAGAGACAGCGATATACCGGGGAGCTGTTTTTT. Translation: CASSLERQRYTGELFF. The whole variable domain, remainder taken from reference TRBV5-4 and TRBJ2-2, is ETGVTQSPTHLIKTRGQQVTLRCSSQSGHNTVSWYQQALGQGPQFIFQYYREEENGRGNFPPRFSGLQFPNYSSELNVNALELDDSALYLCASSLERQRYTGELFFGEGSRLTVL.

V usage is TRBV5-1 and J usage is TRBJ2-3; D perhaps matches TRBD1 (6 bases). Trimming cost V 5 bases and J 2 bases, with 15 bases left between them. This CDR3 has 15 residues. Germline loops: CDR1 SGHRS, CDR2 YFSETQ. CDR3 bases: TGCGCCAGCAGAGATGGTGGGGGCTTCACAGATACGCAGTATTTT. Its translation is CASRDGGGFTDTQYF.

J is TRBJ2-3 and V is TRBV28; tentatively, D is TRBD2 (5 bases). Trimming took 4 bases from V and 1 from J, leaving 15 bases between them. CDR3 length: 16 amino acids. Germline CDR1 is MDHEN and CDR2 is SYDVKM. CDR3 DNA sequence: TGTGCCAGCAGTTCGAGCGGCCCGTTTGGCACAGATACGCAGTATTTT. It is translated as CASSSSGPFGTDTQYF. The whole variable domain, filled in from reference TRBV28 and TRBJ2-3, reads DVKVTQSSRYLVKRTGEKVFLECVQDMDHENMFWYRQDPGLGLRLIYFSYDVKMKEKGDIPEGYSVSREKKERFSLILESASTNQTSMYLCASSSSGPFGTDTQYFGPGTRLTVL.

The chain carries TRBV7-9 and TRBJ1-2; 8 bases map to TRBD1. V shed 0 bases and J 0 bases; nucleotides not matched to a gene: 9. Per germline, CDR1 SEHNR and CDR2 FQNEAQ (reference sequence). The CDR3 consists of 18 residues. CDR3 in DNA: TGTGCCAGCAGCTTAGCCGGGACAGGTGAATCTTCTAACTATGGCTACACCTTC. It encodes CASSLAGTGESSNYGYTF.

This chain links TRBV3-1 (or the pseudogene TRBV3-2) with TRBJ1-2, with D possibly being TRBD1 (6 bases). The germline V and J ends were trimmed by 0 bases and 7 bases, with 18 bases remaining between them. CDR1 is LGHDT, CDR2 YNNKEL, per germline (reference sequence). There are 16 residues in the CDR3. This chain's CDR3 is CASSQEVLAGDGGYTF. The CDR3 region has the DNA TGTGCCAGCAGCCAAGAAGTATTGGCAGGGGATGGTGGCTACACCTTC.

The V and J genes are TRBV7-2 and TRBJ2-7; D not resolved. V lost 0 bases, J lost 3 bases, and 12 bases lay in between. CDR1 and CDR2 from the germline V gene are SGHTA and FQGNSA. The CDR3 has 15 amino acids. The CDR3 protein is CASSLAQQIFYEQYF. The DNA of the CDR3 is TGTGCCAGCAGCTTAGCTCAACAGATCTTCTACGAGCAGTACTTC.

This rearrangement joins TRBV18 to TRBJ2-7, with 8 bases identical to TRBD1. Trimming took 3 bases from V and 6 from J; bases not matched to a gene: 4. The CDR3 extends over 13 amino acids. CDR1 and CDR2 from the germline V gene are KGHSH and LQKENI. For the CDR3, the DNA is TGTGCCAGCTCACCCGCGACAGGGGTCGAGCAGTACTTC. Protein sequence: CASSPATGVEQYF.

In this sample, this clone turned up a few times. The chain couples TRBV2 to TRBJ2-2; D call uncertain. With 7 bases removed from V and 1 base from J, the gap between germline ends came to 7 bases. Germline V CDR1 and CDR2: SNHLY, FYNNEI. The CDR3 has 13 amino acids. CDR3 in DNA: TGTGCCAGCATACCGGTGAACACCGGGGAGCTGTTTTTT. Amino acids: CASIPVNTGELFF.

CDR3 in amino acids: CVTRRGDNTEAFF. DNA for the CDR3: TGTGTCACCCGCAGGGGAGATAACACTGAAGCTTTCTTT. V and J are TRBV6-5 and TRBJ1-1; D is perhaps TRBD1 (6 bases). The CDR3 is 13 residues long. Germline-derived CDR1 and CDR2 are MNHEY and SVGAGI.

CDR3 protein: CASSVAPESSYNSPLHF. Here the CDR3 DNA reads TGTGCCAGCAGCGTAGCGCCGGAGAGCTCCTATAATTCACCCCTCCACTTT. The rearrangement joins TRBV9 to TRBJ1-6; no definite D call. Trimming took 0 bases from V and 0 from J, leaving 10 bases between them. Germline V gives CDR1 SGDLS, CDR2 YYNGEE. The CDR3 is 17 amino acids. The complete variable domain, with remaining parts taken from reference TRBV9 and TRBJ1-6, reads DSGVTQTPKHLITATGQRVTLRCSPRSGDLSVYWYQQSLDQGLQFLIQYYNGEERAKGNILERFSAQQFPDLHSELNLSSLELGDSALYFCASSVAPESSYNSPLHFGNGTRLTVT.

The DNA for the CDR3 is TGCAGCGTTCAACCAGCGGGGACCACAGATACGCAGTATTTT. It codes for CSVQPAGTTDTQYF. This rearrangement joins TRBV29-1 to TRBJ2-3; TRBD2 aligns across 7 bases. From germline, CDR1 is SQVTM and CDR2 ANQGSEA. V dropped 5 bases and J dropped 2; count of bases not matched to a gene: 7. The CDR3 contains 14 residues.

This chain joins TRBV7-2 and TRBJ1-5, with TRBD1 identical over 8 bases. With V trimmed by 5 bases and J by 7 bases, 7 bases remained unmatched. This CDR3 region has 14 residues. Germline V CDR1 and CDR2: SGHTA, FQGNSA. CDR3 residues: CASSIDRGGQPQHF. The CDR3 coding sequence is TGTGCCAGCAGCATAGACAGGGGAGGACAGCCCCAGCATTTT.

The rearrangement joins TRBV12-5 to TRBJ2-3; 12 bases line up with TRBD2. This CDR3 has 15 amino acids. From germline, CDR1 is LGHNT and CDR2 FRNRAP. The V segment lost 7 bases and the J segment 4 bases; nucleotides outside the gene matches: 6. The CDR3 region is CASAILAGGADTQYF. The CDR3 nucleotides are TGTGCTAGTGCTATACTAGCGGGGGGCGCAGATACGCAGTATTTT.

A word on this clone: Other nucleotide sequences from this sample produce the same CDR3. The CDR3 sequence is CASSTNDWNTEAFF. The CDR3 DNA is TGTGCCAGCAGTACTAACGACTGGAACACTGAAGCTTTCTTT. J is TRBJ1-1 and V is TRBV5-8; D gene uncertain. There are 14 residues in the CDR3. The germline V and J ends were trimmed by 5 bases and 1 base, with 12 bases remaining between them. Germline V lookup: CDR1 SGHTS, CDR2 YDEGEE.

The rearrangement links TRBV5-1 to TRBJ1-1; 8 nucleotides match TRBD1. Germline CDR1 SGHRS, CDR2 YFSETQ. The CDR3 runs to 14 residues. V gave up 4 bases and J gave up 1 base; unmatched junction bases: 3. The CDR3 protein is CASSPGGPNTEAFF. Written as DNA, the CDR3 is TGCGCCAGCAGCCCAGGGGGCCCGAACACTGAAGCTTTCTTT.

This sequence joins TRBV4-3 and TRBJ1-1; possibly TRBD1 for D (6 bases). V lost 6 bases and J lost 4, with 21 bases in between. The CDR3 length is 16 residues. In germline, CDR1 is LGHNA, CDR2 YSLEER. CDR3 residues: CASSHGVQGGTTEAFF. CDR3 nucleotide sequence: TGCGCCAGCAGTCACGGGGTACAGGGCGGTACCACTGAAGCTTTCTTT.

The rearrangement uses TRBV11-3 and TRBJ2-3; tentatively, D is TRBD2 (5 bases). This CDR3 is built from 16 residues. Germline CDR1 is SGHNT and CDR2 is YENEEA. Trimming removed 2 bases at V and 2 bases at J, with 14 bases between. The CDR3 DNA sequence: TGTGCCAGCAGCTTACGACTATCGGGAACCACAGATACGCAGTATTTT. This codes for CASSLRLSGTTDTQYF.

This rearrangement joins TRBV20-1 to TRBJ2-4, with 8 bases lining up with TRBD1. The trim removed 0 bases at V and 16 bases at J, leaving 5 bases unmatched. This CDR3 region has 11 residues. Germline CDR1 reads DFQATT; CDR2 reads SNEGSKA (reference sequence). This CDR3 is CSARDPTGGYF. The CDR3, as DNA: TGCAGTGCTAGAGATCCAACAGGGGGTTACTTC.

This clone was seen more than once but under ten times. The gene calls are TRBV7-8 and TRBJ1-3; D unresolved. The CDR3 runs to 17 residues. Trimming removed 5 bases from V and 0 bases from J, with 17 bases in between. The germline gives CDR1 SGHVS, CDR2 FQNEAQ. CDR3 sequence reads: CASSPSGGASSGNTIYF. The CDR3, as DNA: TGTGCCAGCAGCCCCTCCGGTGGAGCGAGCTCTGGAAACACCATATATTTT.

The chain joins TRBV12-5 to TRBJ1-1; 9 bases line up with TRBD1. The CDR3 spans 15 residues. The germline V gene encodes CDR1 LGHNT and CDR2 FRNRAP. V lost 5 bases, J lost 3 bases, and 7 bases stayed unmatched. The CDR3 is CASGNSGTGHTEAFF. The CDR3 nucleotides are TGTGCTAGTGGTAATTCCGGGACAGGGCACACTGAAGCTTTCTTT.

The chain combines TRBV28 with TRBJ1-5; 9 nucleotides match TRBD1. The CDR3 loop spans 16 amino acids. The germline gives CDR1 MDHEN, CDR2 SYDVKM. V gave up 6 bases and J gave up 6 bases; unmatched junction bases: 12. DNA for the CDR3: TGTGCCAGCAGGGGCACAGGGGGCCGGCGAAGTCAGCCCCAGCATTTT. Its protein product is CASRGTGGRRSQPQHF. Using reference TRBV28 and TRBJ1-5 for the parts outside the CDR3, the full variable domain is DVKVTQSSRYLVKRTGEKVFLECVQDMDHENMFWYRQDPGLGLRLIYFSYDVKMKEKGDIPEGYSVSREKKERFSLILESASTNQTSMYLCASRGTGGRRSQPQHFGDGTRLSIL.

This sequence joins TRBV5-1 and TRBJ1-2; D might be TRBD1 (5 bases). Trimming removed 4 bases at V and 5 bases at J, with 12 bases between. This CDR3 contains 13 residues. Looked up from germline, CDR1 is SGHRS and CDR2 is YFSETQ. The CDR3 coding sequence is TGCGCCAGCAGCCGGGGGGAGGGTTATGGCTACACCTTC. Its translation: CASSRGEGYGYTF.

The chain links TRBV28 to TRBJ2-7; 9 bases line up with TRBD1. Per germline, CDR1 MDHEN and CDR2 SYDVKM. With 6 bases clipped from V and 5 bases from J, the junction kept 11 bases outside the gene matches. CDR3 length: 15 amino acids. The CDR3 nucleotides are TGTGCCAGCAGCCAAGTGACAGGGGGTATCCACGAGCAGTACTTC. This codes for CASSQVTGGIHEQYF. The whole variable domain, filled in from reference TRBV28 and TRBJ2-7, reads DVKVTQSSRYLVKRTGEKVFLECVQDMDHENMFWYRQDPGLGLRLIYFSYDVKMKEKGDIPEGYSVSREKKERFSLILESASTNQTSMYLCASSQVTGGIHEQYFGPGTRLTVT.

In regard to this clone: Distinct nucleotide sequences in the sample also encode this CDR3. This sequence joins TRBV6-5 and TRBJ1-1; 7 bases match TRBD1. The ends lost 0 bases at V and 8 bases at J; junction bases unmatched: 0. Germline lookup yields CDR1 MNHEY and CDR2 SVGAGI. The CDR3 runs 12 residues. CDR3 in amino acids: CASSYSTGEAFF. CDR3 nucleotide sequence: TGTGCCAGCAGTTACTCGACAGGGGAAGCTTTCTTT.

CDR3 residues: CASSWDRGETQYF. The CDR3 DNA reads as TGTGCCAGCAGTTGGGACAGGGGGGAGACCCAGTACTTC. The chain joins TRBV6-5 to TRBJ2-5; 11 bases are shared with TRBD1. Germline V lookup: CDR1 MNHEY, CDR2 SVGAGI. The V gene end was trimmed by 4 bases and the J gene end by 5 bases; junction bases not matched to a gene: 0. This CDR3 is built from 13 residues.